These 27 T cell receptor beta chains were sequenced from one sample in a study of Graves' ophthalmopathy and Graves' hyperthyroidism. Beta-chain TCR CDR3 regions were amplified from RNA transcripts. HTBI primers primed a first-round RT-PCR, and a second-round multiplex PCR followed. MiXCR was run by TCRdb on the multiplex PCR reads, yielding one entry per CDR3 protein. This sample yields approximately 380,000 distinct CDR3 sequences, of which roughly 21% are seen a single time; around 3.2% belongs to the top ten. Material: peripheral blood. The receptors shown here come from a young woman with stable Graves' hyperthyroidism.

This clonotype was seen at least ten times. The chain uses TRBV4-2 and TRBJ1-2; D not resolved. Germline V lookup: CDR1 LGHNA, CDR2 YNFKEQ. Trimming shortened V by 5 bases and J by 5 bases, and 18 bases separated the two germline ends. The CDR3 totals 15 residues. The CDR3 here is CASSKIDTWGYGYTF. CDR3 in DNA: TGTGCCAGCAGCAAAATAGACACCTGGGGTTATGGCTACACCTTC.

This clonotype was observed a few times. DNA of the CDR3: TGTGCCAGCAGCGCCGAGGTTAGCGAGCAGTACTTC. It yields the protein CASSAEVSEQYF. The chain employs TRBV6-1 and TRBJ2-7; D uncertain. CDR1 MNHNS and CDR2 SASEGT come from the germline V gene. The length of the CDR3 is 12 residues. V dropped 6 bases and J dropped 6 bases, with 12 bases sitting between them.

In this sample, this clonotype turned up many times. One base away lies a much larger clone, so this may be a sequencing read error. V and J are TRBV25-1 and TRBJ1-3; no reliable D call. The V and J ends lost 2 bases and 0 bases respectively, with 8 bases between them. Looked up from germline, CDR1 is MGHDK and CDR2 is SYGVNS. This CDR3 spans 15 amino acids. The CDR3 here is CASSETPPSGNTIYF. DNA for the CDR3: TGTGCCAGCAGTGAAACCCCCCCCTCTGGAAACACCATATATTTT. The full variable domain, rest sourced from reference TRBV25-1 and TRBJ1-3, is EADIYQTPRYLVIGTGKKITLECSQTMGHDKMYWYQQDPGMELHLIHYSYGVNSTEKGDLSSESTVSRIRTEHFPLTLESARPSHTSQYLCASSETPPSGNTIYFGEGSWLTVV.

This clonotype was counted at least ten times. This chain uses TRBV27 with TRBJ2-2; D may correspond to TRBD1 or TRBD2 (5 bases each). Trimming took off 8 bases at V and 0 bases at J, with 13 bases between the two ends. Germline V lookup: CDR1 MNHEY, CDR2 SMNVEV (reference sequence). The CDR3 loop spans 15 amino acids. For the CDR3, the DNA is TGTGCCAGCTCTCCGGGACCAGCGAACACCGGGGAGCTGTTTTTT. It yields the protein CASSPGPANTGELFF.

This chain links TRBV6-2 or TRBV6-3 with TRBJ2-7; 8 positions agree with TRBD1. V shed 6 bases, J shed 0 bases, and the junction held 19 bases outside the gene matches. Germline values: CDR1 MNHEY, CDR2 SVGEGT. CDR3 length equals 19 residues. CDR3 bases: TGTGCCAGCAGGGCCGGGACAGGCTTCTCTCTACCCTCCTCCTACGAGCAGTACTTC. Amino acid sequence: CASRAGTGFSLPSSYEQYF.

This clonotype was seen at least ten times. The rearrangement uses TRBV6-2 or TRBV6-3 and TRBJ2-7, with D unresolved. Trimming left V 5 bases short and J 6 bases short, with 20 bases between. CDR3 size: 15 residues. Germline V CDR1 and CDR2: MNHEY, SVGEGT. The CDR3, as DNA: TGTGCCAGCAGTCTCTGGCCCAGCCCAGCTGGCGAGCAGTACTTC. This encodes CASSLWPSPAGEQYF.

This clonotype was recorded only once. One junction end does not reproduce the germline sequence, and a read error may be involved. The CDR3 bases are TGTGCCAGCAGTCTAGTCCGGATTAGCGAGTACGATCAGTACTTC. It translates to CASSLVRISEYDQYF. The V gene is TRBV6-2 or TRBV6-3, the J gene TRBJ2-7, with a weak D call TRBD2 (5 bases). The CDR3 runs 15 residues. Germline CDR1 reads MNHEY; CDR2 reads SVGEGT.

This chain joins TRBV5-1 and TRBJ1-1, with TRBD1 as a possible D gene (6 bases). This CDR3 has 14 amino acids. The V end lost 4 bases, the J end lost 4 bases, and 14 bases lay between the germline ends. In germline, CDR1 is SGHRS, CDR2 YFSETQ. CDR3 residues: CASSPLGGPTEAFF. CDR3 DNA sequence: TGCGCCAGCAGCCCCTTGGGGGGGCCCACTGAAGCTTTCTTT. The full variable domain, in which reference TRBV5-1 and TRBJ1-1 provide the parts outside the CDR3, is KAGVTQTPRYLIKTRGQQVTLSCSPISGHRSVSWYQQTPGQGLQFLFEYFSETQRNKGNFPGRFSGRQFSNSRSEMNVSTLELGDSALYLCASSPLGGPTEAFFGQGTRLTVV.

The chain carries TRBV12-3 or TRBV12-4 and TRBJ2-7; D remains unclear. The CDR3 consists of 13 residues. V lost 5 bases to trimming and J lost 4 bases, with 12 bases between them. The CDR3 reads CASSIEGHYEQYF. The DNA for the CDR3 is TGTGCCAGCAGTATAGAAGGGCATTACGAGCAGTACTTC.

This clonotype was recorded many times. The chain couples TRBV5-1 to TRBJ1-1; tentative D call: TRBD1 (6 bases). Deletions cut 0 bases from V and 4 bases from J, with 10 bases between. CDR3 length: 14 residues. The germline V gene has CDR1 SGHRS and CDR2 YFSETQ. The CDR3 spells CASSLGGGGTEAFF. As DNA, the CDR3 is TGCGCCAGCAGCTTGGGGGGAGGGGGCACTGAAGCTTTCTTT.

This clonotype was counted at least ten times. The chain recombines TRBV6-5 with TRBJ2-2; 9 nucleotides align to TRBD1. CDR1 MNHEY and CDR2 SVGAGI come from the germline V gene. The CDR3 loop spans 17 amino acids. The V and J ends lost 0 bases and 6 bases, in that order; junction bases with no gene match: 8. The CDR3 sequence: CASSYSWTGQGSGELFF. CDR3 nucleotides: TGTGCCAGCAGTTACTCGTGGACGGGACAGGGATCCGGGGAGCTGTTTTTT.

The chain uses TRBV12-3 or TRBV12-4 and TRBJ1-2; perhaps TRBD1 as D (5 bases). This CDR3 is built from 13 residues. Between the trimmed V and J ends, which lost 3 bases and 4 bases, there was a span of 9 bases. CDR3 coding DNA: TGTGCCAGCAGTTTGGGGGAGCGCTATGGCTACACCTTC. Protein: CASSLGERYGYTF.

In this sample, this clonotype turned up a few times. The rearrangement joins TRBV3-1 to TRBJ2-5; D ambiguous. Trimming took 0 bases from V and 4 from J, leaving 9 bases between them. This CDR3 contains 14 residues. Germline CDR1 and CDR2: LGHDT and YNNKEL (reference sequence). The CDR3 DNA reads as TGTGCCAGCAGCCAAGAAGGGATTCGAGAGACCCAGTACTTC. Residues: CASSQEGIRETQYF.

As to this clonotype: A read error is likely, as this CDR3 ends without the conserved phenylalanine or tryptophan. This chain connects TRBV12-3 or TRBV12-4 to TRBJ2-7; 8 nucleotides align to TRBD2. This CDR3 has 18 amino acids. J was trimmed by 2 bases and V by 6 bases; bases with no gene match: 18. As DNA, the CDR3 is TGTGCCAGCAGAACCGGGACTAGTGGGAGAGATGTGGCCTACGAGCAGTACTTA. As protein: CASRTGTSGRDVAYEQYL.

This chain uses TRBV28 with TRBJ1-5, with D possibly matching TRBD1 (6 bases). The germline gives CDR1 MDHEN, CDR2 SYDVKM. Trimming pared 5 bases from V and 5 bases from J, leaving 10 bases between. The CDR3 covers 13 residues. CDR3 loop: CASSTWTDQPQHF. CDR3 coding DNA: TGTGCCAGCAGTACATGGACAGATCAGCCCCAGCATTTT.

This clonotype was picked up many times. The chain links TRBV24-1 to TRBJ1-2; tentative D call: TRBD1 (5 bases). Germline V lookup: CDR1 KGHDR, CDR2 SFDVKD. The CDR3 loop spans 15 amino acids. Trimming removed 6 bases at V and 7 bases at J, with 20 bases between. The DNA for the CDR3 is TGTGCCACCAGTCGTTGGGGTCCCAGGGCCTCTGGCTACACCTTC. Translated, it gives CATSRWGPRASGYTF.

The rearrangement uses TRBV7-8 and TRBJ1-5, with D possibly TRBD1 on 5 matching bases. This CDR3 has 14 amino acids. Germline assignment: CDR1 SGHVS and CDR2 FQNEAQ. V was clipped by 2 bases and J by 4 bases, with 9 bases between them. CDR3 protein: CASSLMRGNQPQHF. The CDR3 nucleotides read TGTGCCAGCAGCTTAATGAGGGGTAATCAGCCCCAGCATTTT. Combining the CDR3 with reference TRBV7-8 and TRBJ1-5 gives the whole variable domain GAGVSQSPRYKVAKRGQDVALRCDPISGHVSLFWYQQALGQGPEFLTYFQNEAQLDKSGLPSDRFFAERPEGSVSTLKIQRTQQEDSAVYLCASSLMRGNQPQHFGDGTRLSIL.

Many counts were recorded for this clonotype. The V and J genes are TRBV5-1 and TRBJ2-5, with 9 bases that match TRBD1. Germline-derived CDR1 and CDR2 are SGHRS and YFSETQ. V trimming: 6 bases; J trimming: 5 bases; junction bases outside the gene matches: 8. CDR3 length: 14 amino acids. CDR3 amino acids: CASTETGGAETQYF. CDR3 sequence (DNA): TGCGCCAGCACCGAGACAGGGGGAGCGGAGACCCAGTACTTC.

The V call is TRBV2, the J call TRBJ2-7, with D hard to call. V dropped 7 bases and J dropped 4 bases, with 5 bases sitting between them. Germline V gene sequence: CDR1 SNHLY, CDR2 FYNNEI. This CDR3 spans 10 amino acids. The CDR3 is CASIGYEQYF. Written as DNA, the CDR3 is TGTGCCAGCATTGGTTACGAGCAGTACTTC. Supplemented by reference TRBV2 and TRBJ2-7, the full variable domain reads EPEVTQTPSHQVTQMGQEVILRCVPISNHLYFYWYRQILGQKVEFLVSFYNNEISEKSEIFDDQFSVERPDGSNFTLKIRSTKLEDSAMYFCASIGYEQYFGPGTRLTVT.

This clonotype was found once. J is TRBJ1-1 and V is TRBV29-1; no clear D. The V end was cut by 7 bases, the J end by 1 base, with 13 bases between. CDR3 length: 13 residues. Looked up from germline, CDR1 is SQVTM and CDR2 is ANQGSEA. CDR3 residues: CSDDVSGNTEAFF. DNA for the CDR3: TGCAGCGACGACGTGTCGGGGAACACTGAAGCTTTCTTT.

This clonotype has ten or more counts. The rearrangement joins TRBV6-1 to TRBJ1-2, with D unclear. The germline gives CDR1 MNHNS, CDR2 SASEGT. Trimming cost V 1 base and J 5 bases, with 8 bases left between them. This CDR3 contains 13 residues. The CDR3 DNA reads as TGTGCCAGCAGTGAAGGTGTGGGGTATGGCTACACCTTC. Amino acid sequence: CASSEGVGYGYTF.

This clonotype was seen many times. The V gene is TRBV12-3 or TRBV12-4, the J gene TRBJ2-7; 8 bases line up with TRBD1. The CDR3 has 14 residues. After removal of 6 bases from V and 6 bases from J, the junction contained 10 bases not matched to a gene. The CDR3 DNA reads TGTGCCAGCAGACAGTCGGACAGGGATCCCGAGCAGTACTTC. Translated: CASRQSDRDPEQYF.

The sample holds many counts of this clonotype. The chain employs TRBV15 and TRBJ2-7; the match to TRBD1 covers 9 bases. J gave up 3 bases and V 0 bases, and 3 bases lay outside the gene matches. Germline assignment: CDR1 LNHNV and CDR2 YYDKDF (reference sequence). The CDR3 extends over 15 amino acids. This CDR3 is CATSRDGTGNYEQYF. The DNA of the CDR3 is TGTGCCACCAGCAGAGATGGGACAGGGAACTACGAGCAGTACTTC.

This clonotype was picked up many times. The chain carries TRBV29-1 and TRBJ2-7; tentative D call: TRBD2 (7 bases). V lost 6 bases to trimming and J lost 5 bases, with 17 bases between them. Looked up from germline, CDR1 is SQVTM and CDR2 is ANQGSEA. The CDR3 is 13 residues long. In nucleotides, the CDR3 is TGCAGCGTCCGAGGGGGGGGAGCCCACGAGCAGTACTTC. As protein: CSVRGGGAHEQYF.

The rearrangement links TRBV27 to TRBJ2-2; D remains unclear. The CDR3 contains 17 residues. The germline V and J ends were trimmed by 5 bases and 6 bases, with 22 bases remaining between them. Germline V gene lookup returns CDR1 MNHEY and CDR2 SMNVEV (reference sequence). DNA of the CDR3: TGTGCCAGCAGTACCCTCCCGGACCTAGTTGGTCCCGGGGAGCTGTTTTTT. Its protein is CASSTLPDLVGPGELFF.

The rearrangement links TRBV13 to TRBJ1-3; D uncertain. V lost 4 bases and J lost 4, with 8 bases in between. The CDR3 loop spans 13 amino acids. The germline V gene encodes CDR1 PRHDT and CDR2 FYEKMQ (reference sequence). The CDR3 DNA sequence: TGTGCCAGCAGCTCCCCAACAGGAAACACCATATATTTT. Encoded protein: CASSSPTGNTIYF. The whole variable domain, remainder taken from reference TRBV13 and TRBJ1-3, is AAGVIQSPRHLIKEKRETATLKCYPIPRHDTVYWYQQGPGQDPQFLISFYEKMQSDKGSIPDRFSAQQFSDYHSELNMSSLELGDSALYFCASSSPTGNTIYFGEGSWLTVV.

This chain uses TRBV20-1 with TRBJ2-7, with TRBD2 as a possible D gene (7 bases). Germline values: CDR1 DFQATT, CDR2 SNEGSKA (reference sequence). The CDR3 loop spans 14 amino acids. Deletions cut 5 bases from V and 2 bases from J, with 16 bases between. The CDR3 protein is CSAPRGGAAYEQYF. CDR3 in DNA: TGCAGTGCTCCTAGGGGGGGGGCAGCCTACGAGCAGTACTTC.